The next 19 T cell receptor beta chains were all read from a single sample in a study of T cell responses to AZD1222 COVID-19 vaccine. The table came from immunoSEQ multiplex PCR; TCRdb's copy has only in-frame clones and leaves some out. The data show about 100,000 clones, about 87% seen once. The input for sequencing was peripheral blood, taken on day 0 of AZD1222 vaccination. The receptors were sampled from an adult in good health.

The gene calls are TRBV10-3 and TRBJ2-2; 10 nucleotides line up with TRBD2. CDR1 ENHRY and CDR2 SYGVKD come from the germline V gene. The junction had 12 bases not matched to a gene; V was cut back by 9 bases and J by 8 bases. The CDR3 sequence is 15 residues long. The CDR3: CAIASPSGSQGELFF. The CDR3 DNA sequence: TGTGCCATTGCCTCGCCTAGCGGGAGCCAAGGGGAGCTGTTTTTT.

This chain joins TRBV9 and TRBJ2-1; tentatively, D is TRBD2 (6 bases). The CDR3 loop spans 15 amino acids. The germline V gene encodes CDR1 SGDLS and CDR2 YYNGEE. V was trimmed by 5 bases and J by 8 bases, leaving 20 bases between them. The CDR3 DNA is TGTGCCAGCAGTCTCCAGCGGGCCTGGGGTGATGAGCAGTTCTTC. It codes for CASSLQRAWGDEQFF. The variable domain in full, completed from reference TRBV9 and TRBJ2-1, reads DSGVTQTPKHLITATGQRVTLRCSPRSGDLSVYWYQQSLDQGLQFLIQYYNGEERAKGNILERFSAQQFPDLHSELNLSSLELGDSALYFCASSLQRAWGDEQFFGPGTRLTVL.

The V call is TRBV30, the J call TRBJ2-7, with D hard to call. The CDR3 covers 13 residues. The germline V gene encodes CDR1 GTSNPN and CDR2 SVGIG (reference sequence). Trimming shortened V by 2 bases and J by 2 bases, and 10 bases separated the two germline ends. CDR3 DNA sequence: TGTGCCTGGAGTATTGGAAAGACCTACGAGCAGTACTTC. Translation gives CAWSIGKTYEQYF.

The chain carries TRBV11-2 and TRBJ1-2; 9 bases agree with TRBD1. V was clipped by 5 bases and J by 7 bases; unmatched bases: 8. Per the germline V gene, CDR1 is SGHAT and CDR2 is FQNNGV. This CDR3 is built from 14 residues. CDR3: CASSRTGGEAGYTF. Written as DNA, the CDR3 is TGTGCCAGCAGCAGAACAGGGGGCGAGGCTGGCTACACCTTC.

V gene TRBV28 combines with J gene TRBJ2-7; TRBD2 matches at 9 bases. Per the germline V gene, CDR1 is MDHEN and CDR2 is SYDVKM. The CDR3 totals 15 residues. The ends lost 3 bases at V and 2 bases at J; junction bases unmatched: 5. The CDR3 DNA follows: TGTGCCAGCAGTTTTGTCCTAGCGGGGACCTACGAGCAGTACTTC. Its translation: CASSFVLAGTYEQYF.

CDR3 loop: CASSVAPQGGNTIYF. CDR3 bases: TGTGCCAGCAGCGTAGCCCCGCAGGGTGGAAACACCATATATTTT. The rearrangement joins TRBV9 to TRBJ1-3, with a weak D call TRBD1 (5 bases). This CDR3 comprises 15 residues. The germline V gene has CDR1 SGDLS and CDR2 YYNGEE. V lost 0 bases, J lost 3 bases, and 10 bases lay in between.

The rearrangement uses TRBV9 and TRBJ2-1, with D hard to call. The V gene lost 4 bases and the J gene lost 10 bases, with 15 bases spanning the gap. Germline V gene sequence: CDR1 SGDLS, CDR2 YYNGEE. This CDR3 contains 13 residues. CDR3 bases: TGTGCCAGCAGCCCGACTCCGACTGGCGAGCAGTTCTTC. Its translation is CASSPTPTGEQFF.

This chain joins TRBV28 and TRBJ1-5; 9 nucleotides agree with TRBD1. This CDR3 region has 14 residues. The J segment lost 7 bases and the V segment lost 6 bases, leaving 7 bases of the junction unmatched. Per the germline V gene, CDR1 is MDHEN and CDR2 is SYDVKM. CDR3 in DNA: TGTGCCAGCAGAACCGGGACAGGGCGGCAGCCCCAGCATTTT. This translates into CASRTGTGRQPQHF.

This sequence joins TRBV2 and TRBJ2-5, with TRBD2 identical over 8 bases. The germline V gene encodes CDR1 SNHLY and CDR2 FYNNEI. CDR3 length: 15 residues. Trimming at V came to 8 bases and at J to 1 base, leaving 9 bases not matched to a gene. The CDR3 sequence is CASVPRAGGQETQYF. The CDR3 region has the DNA TGTGCCAGCGTGCCCCGCGCGGGAGGCCAAGAGACCCAGTACTTC.

V gene TRBV4-2 combines with J gene TRBJ2-7, with TRBD2 matching over 11 bases. The V gene's germline CDR1 is LGHNA and CDR2 YNFKEQ. There are 16 residues in the CDR3. J gave up 4 bases and V 3 bases, and 8 bases lay outside the gene matches. CDR3 in amino acids: CASSQPTSGTAYEQYF. CDR3 bases: TGTGCCAGCAGCCAGCCGACTAGCGGGACGGCGTACGAGCAGTACTTC.

The rearrangement links TRBV20-1 to TRBJ2-7; D unclear. CDR1 is DFQATT, CDR2 SNEGSKA, per germline (reference sequence). Between the trimmed V and J ends, which lost 3 bases and 1 base, there was a span of 16 bases. CDR3 length equals 15 residues. The CDR3 loop is CSASSPAEGSYEQYF. The CDR3 DNA reads TGCAGTGCTAGTAGTCCGGCAGAAGGATCCTACGAGCAGTACTTC.

This rearrangement joins TRBV6-5 to TRBJ1-1; tentative D call: TRBD1 (5 bases). V was shortened by 4 bases and J by 1 base, with 10 bases between the two germline ends. This CDR3 has 14 amino acids. CDR1 and CDR2 (germline): MNHEY, SVGAGI. The CDR3 DNA follows: TGTGCCAGCAGTTCGCGACAGAAGAACACTGAAGCTTTCTTT. Protein: CASSSRQKNTEAFF.

This chain links TRBV27 with TRBJ2-6, with D possibly being TRBD2 (6 bases). The ends were cut back, 4 bases at V and 4 bases at J, with 8 bases in the middle. The CDR3 sequence is 14 residues long. Germline lookup yields CDR1 MNHEY and CDR2 SMNVEV (reference sequence). CDR3 in DNA: TGTGCCAGCAGTTCGGGGGAAGGGGCCAACGTCCTGACTTTC. It yields the protein CASSSGEGANVLTF.

This sequence joins TRBV15 and TRBJ1-5; tentatively, D is TRBD1 (5 bases). Trimming took 3 bases from V and 7 from J, leaving 13 bases between them. Germline CDR1 and CDR2: LNHNV and YYDKDF (reference sequence). The CDR3 is 14 amino acids. The CDR3 nucleotides read TGTGCCACCAGCAGCTATGGAGGGACGCAGCCCCAGCATTTT. Protein sequence: CATSSYGGTQPQHF.

This chain uses TRBV6-2 or TRBV6-3 with TRBJ2-7; unclear D gene. Germline CDR1 reads MNHEY; CDR2 reads SVGEGT. This CDR3 has 14 residues. V lost 2 bases to trimming and J lost 0 bases, with 8 bases between them. CDR3 in DNA: TGTGCCAGCAGTTACATACTGAGCTCCTACGAGCAGTACTTC. It translates to CASSYILSSYEQYF.

J is TRBJ2-7 and V is TRBV6-2 or TRBV6-3, with a tentative D call TRBD1 (6 bases). The CDR3 extends over 13 amino acids. V shed 1 base and J shed 5 bases, with 9 bases lying between them. Germline CDR1 MNHEY, CDR2 SVGEGT. In DNA form, the CDR3 reads TGTGCCAGCAGTTACTACAGGGATAACGAGCAGTACTTC. Residues: CASSYYRDNEQYF.

The CDR3 reads CASSPQPNYGYTF. CDR3 DNA: TGTGCCAGCAGTCCTCAGCCGAACTATGGCTACACCTTC. V gene TRBV2 combines with J gene TRBJ1-2; D is unresolved. This CDR3 has 13 residues. The V gene lost 5 bases and the J gene lost 2 bases, with 9 bases spanning the gap. Germline V CDR1 and CDR2: SNHLY, FYNNEI.

This clone was counted once. J is TRBJ2-3 and V is TRBV5-1; D ambiguous. CDR1 is SGHRS, CDR2 YFSETQ, per germline. This CDR3 comprises 14 residues. V was trimmed by 0 bases and J by 4 bases, leaving 9 bases between them. In DNA, the CDR3 is TGCGCCAGCAGCTTGGTAGGGATTCCAGATACGCAGTATTTT. Translating gives CASSLVGIPDTQYF. Full variable domain (remainder filled in from reference TRBV5-1 and TRBJ2-3): KAGVTQTPRYLIKTRGQQVTLSCSPISGHRSVSWYQQTPGQGLQFLFEYFSETQRNKGNFPGRFSGRQFSNSRSEMNVSTLELGDSALYLCASSLVGIPDTQYFGPGTRLTVL.

The V gene is TRBV24-1, the J gene TRBJ2-6; 10 nucleotides match TRBD1. Germline V gene sequence: CDR1 KGHDR, CDR2 SFDVKD. The V and J ends lost 0 bases and 7 bases, in that order; junction bases with no gene match: 2. The length of the CDR3 is 16 residues. The CDR3 region has the DNA TGTGCCACCAGTGATTTGGGGACAGGGGCAGCCAACGTCCTGACTTTC. This gives the protein CATSDLGTGAANVLTF.